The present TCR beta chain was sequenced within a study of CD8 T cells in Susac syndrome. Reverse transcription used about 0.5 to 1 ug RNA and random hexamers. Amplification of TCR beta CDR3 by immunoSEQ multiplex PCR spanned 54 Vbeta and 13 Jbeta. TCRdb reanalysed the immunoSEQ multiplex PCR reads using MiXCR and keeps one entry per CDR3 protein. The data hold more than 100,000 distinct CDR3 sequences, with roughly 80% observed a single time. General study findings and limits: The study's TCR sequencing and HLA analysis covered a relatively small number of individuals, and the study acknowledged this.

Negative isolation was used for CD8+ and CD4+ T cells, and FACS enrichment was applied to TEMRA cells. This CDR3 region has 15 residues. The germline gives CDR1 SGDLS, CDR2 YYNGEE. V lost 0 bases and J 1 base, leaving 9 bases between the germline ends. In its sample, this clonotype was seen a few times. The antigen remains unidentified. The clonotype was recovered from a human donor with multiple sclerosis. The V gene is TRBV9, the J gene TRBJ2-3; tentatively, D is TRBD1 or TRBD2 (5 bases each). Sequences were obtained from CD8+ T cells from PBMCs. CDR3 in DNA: TGTGCCAGCAGCGTAGAGGGACGGGGCACAGATACGCAGTATTTT. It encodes CASSVEGRGTDTQYF. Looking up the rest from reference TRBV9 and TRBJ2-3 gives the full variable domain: DSGVTQTPKHLITATGQRVTLRCSPRSGDLSVYWYQQSLDQGLQFLIQYYNGEERAKGNILERFSAQQFPDLHSELNLSSLELGDSALYFCASSVEGRGTDTQYFGPGTRLTVL.